This T cell receptor (beta chain) was sequenced during a study of graft-versus-host responses after intestinal transplantation. Study in general: Recipients were all induced with anti-thymocyte globulin, then given tacrolimus and steroids for 2 to 3 years. Study-level points and caveats: Recipient-marrow GvH clones were detected, some having first appeared in ileum or blood. Early after transplant, HvG declines were associated with peak levels of circulating GvH clones.

Sequencing was performed with immunoSEQ multiplex PCR; in TCRdb, only in-frame clones are kept and a portion is missing. The sample has tens of thousands of clones; just under 95% are singletons. Trimming took 2 bases from V and 1 from J, leaving 15 bases between them. The CDR3 runs 16 residues. The germline V gene encodes CDR1 MDHEN and CDR2 SYDVKM. Of note for this clone: The target antigen is unknown.

The rearrangement links TRBV28 to TRBJ2-7; D is possibly TRBD1 (6 bases). Sequencing was performed on unstimulated CD4+ T cells sorted from spleen or lymph node cells, taken before intestinal transplant. The sequence came from a human donor who received an intestinal transplant. In DNA, the CDR3 is TGTGCCAGCAGTTTAGGAGTTTACGGACAGTCCTACGAGCAGTACTTC. Its protein product is CASSLGVYGQSYEQYF.